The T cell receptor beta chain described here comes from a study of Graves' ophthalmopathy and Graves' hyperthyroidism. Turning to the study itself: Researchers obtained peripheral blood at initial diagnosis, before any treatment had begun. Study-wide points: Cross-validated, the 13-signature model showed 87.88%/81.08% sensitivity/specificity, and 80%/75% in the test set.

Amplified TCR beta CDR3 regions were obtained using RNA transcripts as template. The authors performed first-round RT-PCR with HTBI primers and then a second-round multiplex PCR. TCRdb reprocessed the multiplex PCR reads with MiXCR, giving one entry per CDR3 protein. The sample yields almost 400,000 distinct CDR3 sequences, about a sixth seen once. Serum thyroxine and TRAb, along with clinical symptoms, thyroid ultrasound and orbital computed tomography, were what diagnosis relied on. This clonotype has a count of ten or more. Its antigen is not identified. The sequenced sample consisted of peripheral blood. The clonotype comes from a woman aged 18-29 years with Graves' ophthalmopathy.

The CDR3, as DNA: TGTGCCAGCAACCTCGGGGGGGCCAAAAACATTCAGTACTTC. Translating gives CASNLGGAKNIQYF. This chain links TRBV12-3 or TRBV12-4 with TRBJ2-4; 7 bases agree with TRBD2. After removal of 7 bases from V and 1 base from J, the junction contained 4 bases not matched to a gene. This CDR3 has 14 amino acids.